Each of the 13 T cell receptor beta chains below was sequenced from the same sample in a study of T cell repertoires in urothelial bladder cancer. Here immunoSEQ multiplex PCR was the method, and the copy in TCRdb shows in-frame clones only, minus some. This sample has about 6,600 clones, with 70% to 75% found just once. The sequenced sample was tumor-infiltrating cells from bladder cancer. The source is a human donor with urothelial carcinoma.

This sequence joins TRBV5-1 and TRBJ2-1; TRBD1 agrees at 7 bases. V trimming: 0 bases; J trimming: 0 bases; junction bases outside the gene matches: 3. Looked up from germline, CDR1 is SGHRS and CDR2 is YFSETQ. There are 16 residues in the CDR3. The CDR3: CASSLVAGGSYNEQFF. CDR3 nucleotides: TGCGCCAGCAGCTTGGTAGCAGGGGGCTCCTACAATGAGCAGTTCTTC.

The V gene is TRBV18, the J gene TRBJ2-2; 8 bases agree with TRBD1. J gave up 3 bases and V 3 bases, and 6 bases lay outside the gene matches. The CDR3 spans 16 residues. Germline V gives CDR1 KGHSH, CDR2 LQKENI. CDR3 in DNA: TGTGCCAGCTCACCCCGTCCAGGGGGCGACACCGGGGAGCTGTTTTTT. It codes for CASSPRPGGDTGELFF.

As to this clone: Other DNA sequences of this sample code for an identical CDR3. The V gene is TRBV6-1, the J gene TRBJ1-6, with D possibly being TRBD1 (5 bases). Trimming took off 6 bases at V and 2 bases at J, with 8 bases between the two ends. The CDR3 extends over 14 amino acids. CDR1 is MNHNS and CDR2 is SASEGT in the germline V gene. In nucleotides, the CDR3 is TGTGCCAGCAGCGCAGGGCCCTATAATTCACCCCTCCACTTT. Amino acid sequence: CASSAGPYNSPLHF.

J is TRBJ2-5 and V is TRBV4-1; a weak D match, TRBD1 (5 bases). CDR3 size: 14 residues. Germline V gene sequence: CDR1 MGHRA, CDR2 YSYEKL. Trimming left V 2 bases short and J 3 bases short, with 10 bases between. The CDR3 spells CASSQPRGEETQYF. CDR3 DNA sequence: TGCGCCAGCAGCCAACCTAGGGGCGAAGAGACCCAGTACTTC.

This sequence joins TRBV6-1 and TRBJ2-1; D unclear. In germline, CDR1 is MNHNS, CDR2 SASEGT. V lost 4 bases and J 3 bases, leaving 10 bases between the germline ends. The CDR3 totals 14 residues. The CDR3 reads CASSGRTSYNEQFF. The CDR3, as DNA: TGTGCCAGCAGTGGTAGGACCAGCTACAATGAGCAGTTCTTC.

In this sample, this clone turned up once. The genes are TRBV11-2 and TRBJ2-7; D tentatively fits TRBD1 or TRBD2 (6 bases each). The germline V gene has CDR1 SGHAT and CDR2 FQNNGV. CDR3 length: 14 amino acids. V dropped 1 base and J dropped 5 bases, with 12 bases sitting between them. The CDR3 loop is CASSLGGARNEQYF. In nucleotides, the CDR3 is TGTGCCAGCAGCTTAGGGGGGGCGAGGAACGAGCAGTACTTC. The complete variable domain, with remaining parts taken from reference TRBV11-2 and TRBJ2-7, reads EAGVAQSPRYKIIEKRQSVAFWCNPISGHATLYWYQQILGQGPKLLIQFQNNGVVDDSQLPKDRFSAERLKGVDSTLKIQPAKLEDSAVYLCASSLGGARNEQYFGPGTRLTVT.

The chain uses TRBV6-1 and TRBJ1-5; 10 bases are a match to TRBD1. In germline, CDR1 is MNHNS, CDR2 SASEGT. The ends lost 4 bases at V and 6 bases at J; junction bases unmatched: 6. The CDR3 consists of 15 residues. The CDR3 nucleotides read TGTGCCAGCAGTGCGGGACAGGGGAGAGGTCAGCCCCAGCATTTT. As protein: CASSAGQGRGQPQHF.

CDR3 nucleotides: TGTGCCAGCAGCTTAGAACGAACTTACGGGGAGCTGTTTTTT. Translation: CASSLERTYGELFF. The chain recombines TRBV11-2 with TRBJ2-2, with D hard to call. Trimming removed 0 bases at V and 7 bases at J, with 9 bases between. Germline assignment: CDR1 SGHAT and CDR2 FQNNGV. This CDR3 comprises 14 residues.

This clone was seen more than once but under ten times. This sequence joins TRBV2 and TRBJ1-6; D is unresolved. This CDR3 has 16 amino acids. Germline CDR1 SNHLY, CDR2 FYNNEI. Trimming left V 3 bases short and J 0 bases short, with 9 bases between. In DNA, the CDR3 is TGTGCCAGCAGTGATCAAGGGAGCTCCTATAATTCACCCCTCCACTTT. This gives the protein CASSDQGSSYNSPLHF.

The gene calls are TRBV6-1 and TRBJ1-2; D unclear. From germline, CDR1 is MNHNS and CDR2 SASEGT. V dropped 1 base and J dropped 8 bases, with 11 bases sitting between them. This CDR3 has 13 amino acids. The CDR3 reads CASSEVAGRGYTF. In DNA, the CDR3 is TGTGCCAGCAGTGAAGTAGCGGGGAGAGGCTACACCTTC.

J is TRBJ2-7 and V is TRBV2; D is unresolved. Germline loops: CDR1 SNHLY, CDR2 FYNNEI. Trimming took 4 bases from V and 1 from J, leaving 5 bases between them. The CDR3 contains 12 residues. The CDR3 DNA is TGTGCCAGCAGTGTTGATTCCTACGAGCAGTACTTC. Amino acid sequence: CASSVDSYEQYF. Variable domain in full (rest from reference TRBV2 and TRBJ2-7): EPEVTQTPSHQVTQMGQEVILRCVPISNHLYFYWYRQILGQKVEFLVSFYNNEISEKSEIFDDQFSVERPDGSNFTLKIRSTKLEDSAMYFCASSVDSYEQYFGPGTRLTVT.

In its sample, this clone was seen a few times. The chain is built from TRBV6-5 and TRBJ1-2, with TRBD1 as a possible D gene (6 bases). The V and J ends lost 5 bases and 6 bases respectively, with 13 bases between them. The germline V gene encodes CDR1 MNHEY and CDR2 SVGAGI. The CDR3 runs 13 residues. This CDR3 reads CASSRQAGDGYTF. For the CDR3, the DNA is TGTGCCAGCAGTCGACAGGCAGGCGATGGCTACACCTTC.

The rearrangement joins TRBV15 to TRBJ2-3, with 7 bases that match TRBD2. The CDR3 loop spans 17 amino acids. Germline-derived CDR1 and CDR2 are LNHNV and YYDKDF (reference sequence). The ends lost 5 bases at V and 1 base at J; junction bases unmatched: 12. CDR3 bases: TGTGCCACCAGCCTAACCCGAGGGGACTATGGCACAGATACGCAGTATTTT. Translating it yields CATSLTRGDYGTDTQYF.